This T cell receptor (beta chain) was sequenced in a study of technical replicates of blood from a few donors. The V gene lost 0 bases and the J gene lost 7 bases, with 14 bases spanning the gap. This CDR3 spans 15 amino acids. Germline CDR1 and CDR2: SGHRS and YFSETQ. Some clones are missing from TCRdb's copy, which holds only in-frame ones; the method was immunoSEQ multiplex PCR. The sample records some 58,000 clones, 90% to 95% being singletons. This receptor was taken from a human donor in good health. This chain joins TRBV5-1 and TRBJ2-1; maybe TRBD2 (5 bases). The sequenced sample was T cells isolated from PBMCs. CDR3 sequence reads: CASSLGGYLKNEQFF. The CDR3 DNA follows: TGCGCCAGCAGCTTGGGAGGGTACCTAAAAAATGAGCAGTTCTTC.